This is a list of T cell receptor beta chains from one sample in a study of blood T cell repertoires in COVID-19. The table came from immunoSEQ multiplex PCR; TCRdb's copy has only in-frame clones and leaves some out. The table includes 270,000 or so clones, nearly 85% detected once. Sequencing was done on a sample of peripheral blood. The receptors were gathered from a human donor in a cohort sampled during active COVID-19. Each CDR3 is given with its conserved first and last residue. A D gene is named only where the DNA matches it firmly. Expanded clones get a size class; other rows say once, few or many, or leave the size out.

j_call d_call v_call clone_size cdr3_nt cdr3_aa
TRBJ1-1 . TRBV3-1/TRBV3-2 . TGTGCCAGCAGCCAAGATCAGAGGGGGAAGTTATCGTACACTGAAGCTTTCTTT CASSQDQRGKLSYTEAFF
TRBJ2-7 TRBD1 TRBV27 . TGTGCCAGCAGTTTACGGCCCCGGGACAGGGGAGTGCAGTACTTC CASSLRPRDRGVQYF
TRBJ1-5 TRBD1 TRBV3-1/TRBV3-2 . TGTGCCAGCAGGTCAGGGACAGGCAATCAGCCCCAGCATTTT CASRSGTGNQPQHF
TRBJ1-1 . TRBV9 . TGTGCCAGCAGCGTAGGACAGGAAGCTTATGAAGCTTTCTTT CASSVGQEAYEAFF
TRBJ1-1 TRBD1 TRBV5-8 . TGTGCCAGCAGCTTGTTTCGGGCAGGGGGAAGAAGTGAAGCTTTCTTT CASSLFRAGGRSEAFF
TRBJ1-4 . TRBV19 . TGTGCCAGTAGTAAGGGGCAACGTAATGAAAAACTGTTTTTT CASSKGQRNEKLFF
TRBJ1-6 . TRBV2 few TGTGCCAGCAGTGACAGGGTTGCATCCTATAATTCACCCCTCCACTTT CASSDRVASYNSPLHF
TRBJ1-4 TRBD1 TRBV19 . TGTGCCAGTCGGGACAGGGATGAAAAACTGTTTTTT CASRDRDEKLFF
TRBJ1-4 . TRBV5-4 . TGTGCCAGCAGCTTGGCAATGGACAGCCCTAATGAAAAACTGTTTTTT CASSLAMDSPNEKLFF
TRBJ1-6 TRBD1 TRBV19 . TGTGCCAGGGACAGGGGGCCACGCTCCTATAATTCACCCCTCCACTTT CARDRGPRSYNSPLHF
TRBJ1-1 TRBD1 TRBV5-1 . TGCGCCAGCAGCTCGACAGGGGGCAGAACTGAAGCTTTCTTT CASSSTGGRTEAFF
TRBJ2-3 TRBD1 TRBV5-4 . TGTGCCAGCAGCTTGTACGCTGGACAGGCATATTGGGCTACAGATACGCAGTATTTT CASSLYAGQAYWATDTQYF
TRBJ1-1 . TRBV6-2/TRBV6-3 . TGTGCCAGCAGTTACGGGTTGCGGGGTGACACTGAAGCTTTCTTT CASSYGLRGDTEAFF
TRBJ1-4 . TRBV4-1 . TGCGCCAGCGCGGGACTGGGCCTAGGAGGGGAAAAACTGTTTTTT CASAGLGLGGEKLFF
TRBJ1-5 . TRBV19 . TGTGCCAGTAGGACACTGATCGGACAGAGCAATCAGCCCCAGCATTTT CASRTLIGQSNQPQHF
TRBJ2-2 . TRBV5-6 . TGTGCCAGCAGTAAGTGGAGGACTTCGAACACCGGGGAGCTGTTTTTT CASSKWRTSNTGELFF
TRBJ1-2 . TRBV7-2 . TGTGCCAGCGGGTCCGCGGGTCTCTCTAACTATGGCTACACCTTC CASGSAGLSNYGYTF
TRBJ2-7 . TRBV2 few TGTGCCAGCAGTGAAGTTTGGAGCACAGGCTACTACGAGCAGTACTTC CASSEVWSTGYYEQYF
TRBJ2-5 TRBD2 TRBV7-9 . TGTGCCAGCAGCTCAGCGGGGGCTCAAGTCCAAGAGACCCAGTACTTC CASSSAGAQVQETQYF
TRBJ1-1 . TRBV5-1 . TGCGCCAGCAGCTTGGAAATGGACAGGAACACTGAAGCTTTCTTT CASSLEMDRNTEAFF
TRBJ1-2 . TRBV20-1 . TGCAGTGCTAGTGGGCAGGGTAACTATGGCTACACCTTC CSASGQGNYGYTF
TRBJ1-5 . TRBV4-3 . TGCGCCAGCAGCCAAGAGGGCGGGGTTAGCAATCAGCCCCAGCATTTT CASSQEGGVSNQPQHF
TRBJ1-1 . TRBV25-1 . TGTGCCAGCAGTGAATGGGGGGGTAGTTCCACTGAAGCTTTCTTT CASSEWGGSSTEAFF
TRBJ1-4 . TRBV4-2 . TGTGCCAGCAGCCTAAAACGGGACTTTGGAGAAAAACTGTTTTTT CASSLKRDFGEKLFF
TRBJ2-5 TRBD2 TRBV25-1 . TGTGCCAGCAGTCCACCGGCTAGGCTAGCGGGAATTGGAGAGACCCAGTACTTC CASSPPARLAGIGETQYF
TRBJ2-1 . TRBV6-2/TRBV6-3 . TGTGCCAGCAGTTACCGGCGGGGGCCAAACAATGAGCAGTTCTTC CASSYRRGPNNEQFF
TRBJ1-2 . TRBV3-1/TRBV3-2 . TGTGCCAGCAGCCAAGAGGTCGACTTCTATTATGGCTACACCTTC CASSQEVDFYYGYTF